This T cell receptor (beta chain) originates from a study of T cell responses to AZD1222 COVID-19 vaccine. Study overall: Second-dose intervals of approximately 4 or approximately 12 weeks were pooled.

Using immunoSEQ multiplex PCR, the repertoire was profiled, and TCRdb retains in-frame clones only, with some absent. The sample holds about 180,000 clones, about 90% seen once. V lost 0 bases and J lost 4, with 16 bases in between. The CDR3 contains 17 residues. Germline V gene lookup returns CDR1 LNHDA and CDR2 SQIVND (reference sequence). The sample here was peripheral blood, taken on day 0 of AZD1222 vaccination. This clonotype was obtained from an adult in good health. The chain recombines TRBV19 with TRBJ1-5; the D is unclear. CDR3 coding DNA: TGTGCCAGTAGTATAGAGTCCCGGGATTGGGGAAATCAGCCCCAGCATTTT. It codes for CASSIESRDWGNQPQHF.